This T cell receptor (beta chain) was observed in a study of T cells expressing NK-cell markers. Broader study findings: Leadership of the CD3+CD56-NKG2C+ fraction also belonged to these clonotypes in a few donors. For six donors, the dominant NKG2C+ clonotypes made up roughly 1.0-8% of their CD8+ T cells.

No DNA is given; TCRdb re-called the 5' RACE reads and lists each CDR3 protein once. In all, the sample yields 400,000 to 450,000 distinct CDR3 sequences. The CDR3 is made up of 15 amino acids. Comments on this clonotype: The antigen is unknown.

The chain combines TRBV12-3 or TRBV12-4 with TRBJ1-5; the D call from TCRdb, TRBD1, cannot be confirmed without DNA. The clonotype was recovered from a woman aged 18 to 75 in good health. The source material was blood T cells: a sorted CD56 or NKG2C T cell subset, CD4+ or CD8+ T cells, or bulk PBMC T cells (not recorded which). The CDR3 reads CATEKGTGSNQPQHF.